Below are 16 T cell receptor beta chains sequenced from a single sample in a study of radiation and T cells in renal cell carcinoma. Using immunoSEQ multiplex PCR, the repertoire was profiled, and TCRdb retains in-frame clones only, with some absent. The table includes approximately 150,000 clones, 75% to 90% detected once. Time point in this sample: blood 4 weeks post-SBRT, at nephrectomy. The sample's treatment: 15 Gy SBRT to primary tumor, nephrectomy 4 weeks later. This material consisted of blood, taken from a patient whose treatment included radiotherapy and nephrectomy. These receptors all come from a woman aged 45 to 65 with renal cell carcinoma.

The chain combines TRBV5-1 with TRBJ2-3; no firm D call. The CDR3 is made up of 17 amino acids. CDR1 SGHRS and CDR2 YFSETQ come from the germline V gene. The V end was cut by 2 bases, the J end by 0 bases, with 16 bases between. The CDR3 DNA is TGCGCCAGCAGCTTCAACAGTCCTGCCACTAGCACAGATACGCAGTATTTT. Translation: CASSFNSPATSTDTQYF.

The chain recombines TRBV11-2 with TRBJ1-2; D is unclear. CDR3 length: 15 amino acids. The V gene's germline CDR1 is SGHAT and CDR2 FQNNGV. V lost 4 bases, J lost 4 bases, and 16 bases lay in between. Here the CDR3 reads CASSSYHLDSYGYTF. CDR3 in DNA: TGTGCCAGCAGCTCTTACCACCTCGACTCCTATGGCTACACCTTC.

The chain recombines TRBV10-3 with TRBJ1-5; D might be TRBD1 (5 bases). With 10 bases removed from V and 4 bases from J, the gap between germline ends came to 11 bases. The CDR3 is 12 amino acids. Germline V CDR1 and CDR2: ENHRY, SYGVKD. The CDR3 bases are TGTGCCACCACAGACAGTAATCAGCCCCAGCATTTT. Residues: CATTDSNQPQHF.

Ten or more counts support this clone. This chain connects TRBV7-2 to TRBJ2-7; TRBD2 is a possible D gene (5 bases). V lost 5 bases to trimming and J lost 2 bases, with 7 bases between them. This CDR3 region has 12 residues. Germline V gene lookup returns CDR1 SGHTA and CDR2 FQGNSA. CDR3 protein: CASSPGTYEQYF. CDR3 DNA: TGTGCCAGCAGCCCGGGGACCTACGAGCAGTACTTC.

The genes are TRBV15 and TRBJ1-1, with D perhaps matching TRBD1 (6 bases). The CDR3 spans 13 residues. Germline V gene lookup returns CDR1 LNHNV and CDR2 YYDKDF (reference sequence). The V and J ends lost 7 bases and 0 bases respectively, with 9 bases between them. The CDR3 loop reads CATTQGMNTEAFF. The CDR3 nucleotides are TGTGCCACCACACAGGGAATGAACACTGAAGCTTTCTTT.

The chain recombines TRBV7-6 with TRBJ2-1; either TRBD1 or TRBD2 may supply D (5 bases each). Germline lookup yields CDR1 SGHVS and CDR2 FNYEAQ. This CDR3 has 15 residues. V lost 3 bases to trimming and J lost 1 base, with 10 bases between them. The CDR3 DNA sequence: TGTGCCAGCAGCTTTCTCGGGGCATCCTACAATGAGCAGTTCTTC. Its translation: CASSFLGASYNEQFF.

The rearrangement uses TRBV9 and TRBJ2-6; a weak D match, TRBD1 (6 bases). Trimming cost V 0 bases and J 0 bases, with 7 bases left between them. The CDR3 is 16 amino acids. CDR1 is SGDLS, CDR2 YYNGEE, per germline. The CDR3 DNA reads as TGTGCCAGCAGCGTAGGAGGGGGCTCTGGGGCCAACGTCCTGACTTTC. Translation: CASSVGGGSGANVLTF.

This chain connects TRBV9 to TRBJ1-5; D possibly corresponds to TRBD1 (5 bases). With 3 bases removed from V and 2 bases from J, the gap between germline ends came to 9 bases. Germline values: CDR1 SGDLS, CDR2 YYNGEE. The CDR3 length is 14 residues. The CDR3 loop reads CASSGDPGNQPQHF. CDR3 in DNA: TGTGCCAGCAGCGGGGACCCTGGCAATCAGCCCCAGCATTTT.

The gene calls are TRBV7-2 and TRBJ2-1; 11 nucleotides align to TRBD2. The CDR3 spans 18 residues. Germline CDR1 reads SGHTA; CDR2 reads FQGNSA. V trimming: 2 bases; J trimming: 2 bases; junction bases outside the gene matches: 8. The CDR3: CASSLFPRSGRAYNEQFF. The CDR3 DNA sequence: TGTGCCAGCAGCTTATTCCCCCGTAGCGGGAGGGCCTACAATGAGCAGTTCTTC. Supplemented by reference TRBV7-2 and TRBJ2-1, the full variable domain reads GAGVSQSPSNKVTEKGKDVELRCDPISGHTALYWYRQSLGQGLEFLIYFQGNSAPDKSGLPSDRFSAERTGGSVSTLTIQRTQQEDSAVYLCASSLFPRSGRAYNEQFFGPGTRLTVL.

The chain couples TRBV7-7 to TRBJ2-5; 11 positions agree with TRBD1. CDR3 length: 16 residues. CDR1 and CDR2 (germline): SSHAT, FNYEAQ (reference sequence). V was pared by 5 bases and J by 1 base, with 6 bases of the junction left unmatched. The CDR3 is CASSASGTGGQETQYF. Here the CDR3 DNA reads TGTGCCAGCAGCGCATCCGGGACAGGGGGCCAAGAGACCCAGTACTTC.

CDR3 in amino acids: CASRGQRWAADTQYF. The DNA for the CDR3 is TGTGCCAGCAGGGGACAGCGGTGGGCTGCAGATACGCAGTATTTT. The rearrangement uses TRBV2 and TRBJ2-3; 7 nucleotides align to TRBD1. This CDR3 contains 15 residues. The germline V gene has CDR1 SNHLY and CDR2 FYNNEI. Trimming removed 6 bases from V and 4 bases from J; junction bases left unmatched: 10.

The rearrangement links TRBV27 to TRBJ1-2; 9 bases match TRBD1. Trimming took 2 bases from V and 8 from J; bases not matched to a gene: 9. The germline V gene encodes CDR1 MNHEY and CDR2 SMNVEV (reference sequence). The CDR3 covers 15 residues. The CDR3 loop reads CASSLDPGQGYGYTF. Here the CDR3 DNA reads TGTGCCAGCAGTTTAGATCCGGGACAGGGATACGGCTACACCTTC.

V and J are TRBV10-1 and TRBJ2-5; 9 positions match TRBD1. CDR3 size: 13 residues. Germline V gives CDR1 WNHNN, CDR2 SYGVQD (reference sequence). V shed 5 bases and J 5 bases; nucleotides not matched to a gene: 3. The CDR3 bases are TGCGCCAGCAGTTGGACAGGGGTGGAGACCCAGTACTTC. Translating gives CASSWTGVETQYF.

This clone has a handful of counts. The chain recombines TRBV5-4 with TRBJ1-5; unclear D gene. The V end lost 1 base, the J end lost 0 bases, and 8 bases lay between the germline ends. Germline-derived CDR1 and CDR2 are SGHNT and YYREEE (reference sequence). The CDR3 spans 15 residues. DNA of the CDR3: TGTGCCAGCAGCTTGTTTGGGAGTAGCAATCAGCCCCAGCATTTT. Its translation is CASSLFGSSNQPQHF.

A few counts support this clone. Here the CDR3 DNA reads TGTGCCAGGAGGGGGGCCGAGGGAACTAATGAAAAACTGTTTTTT. It codes for CARRGAEGTNEKLFF. The chain has TRBV6-4 and TRBJ1-4; tentative D call: TRBD1 (6 bases). Trimming left V 9 bases short and J 1 base short, with 15 bases between. The CDR3 totals 15 residues. Germline assignment: CDR1 MRHNA and CDR2 SNTAGT.

V is TRBV4-1 and J is TRBJ1-2; D is ambiguous. The germline CDR1 and CDR2 sequences are MGHRA and YSYEKL. V shed 0 bases and J shed 4 bases, with 9 bases lying between them. The CDR3 has 14 residues. The CDR3: CASSQEEGTYGYTF. CDR3 DNA: TGCGCCAGCAGCCAAGAAGAGGGAACCTATGGCTACACCTTC.